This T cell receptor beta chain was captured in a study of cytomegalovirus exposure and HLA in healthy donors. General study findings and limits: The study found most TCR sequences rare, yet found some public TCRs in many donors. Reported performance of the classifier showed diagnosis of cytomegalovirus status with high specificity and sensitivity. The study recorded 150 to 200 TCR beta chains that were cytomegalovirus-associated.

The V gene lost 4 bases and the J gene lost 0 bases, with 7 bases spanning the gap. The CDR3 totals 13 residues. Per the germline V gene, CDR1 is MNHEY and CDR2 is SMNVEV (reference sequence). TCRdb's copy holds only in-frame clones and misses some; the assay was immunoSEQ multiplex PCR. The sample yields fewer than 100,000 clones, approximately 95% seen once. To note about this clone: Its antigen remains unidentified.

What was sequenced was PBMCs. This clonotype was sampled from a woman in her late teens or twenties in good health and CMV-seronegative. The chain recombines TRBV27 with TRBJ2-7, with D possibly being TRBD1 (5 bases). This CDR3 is CASSSTGSYEQYF. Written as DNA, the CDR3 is TGTGCCAGCAGTTCCACAGGCTCCTACGAGCAGTACTTC.